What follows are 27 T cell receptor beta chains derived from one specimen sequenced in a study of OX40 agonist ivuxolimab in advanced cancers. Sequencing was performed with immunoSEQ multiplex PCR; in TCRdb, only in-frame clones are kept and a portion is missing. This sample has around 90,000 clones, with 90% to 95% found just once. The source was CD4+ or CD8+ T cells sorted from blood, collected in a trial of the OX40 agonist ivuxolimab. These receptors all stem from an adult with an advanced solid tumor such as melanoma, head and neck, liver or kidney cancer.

The CDR3 loop is CASRLDRGRGEKLFF. DNA for the CDR3: TGTGCCAGCAGACTCGACAGGGGCCGGGGTGAAAAACTGTTTTTT. V usage is TRBV2 and J usage is TRBJ1-4; 8 bases align to TRBD1. This CDR3 region has 15 residues. The ends lost 6 bases at V and 7 bases at J; junction bases unmatched: 10. Germline CDR1 reads SNHLY; CDR2 reads FYNNEI.

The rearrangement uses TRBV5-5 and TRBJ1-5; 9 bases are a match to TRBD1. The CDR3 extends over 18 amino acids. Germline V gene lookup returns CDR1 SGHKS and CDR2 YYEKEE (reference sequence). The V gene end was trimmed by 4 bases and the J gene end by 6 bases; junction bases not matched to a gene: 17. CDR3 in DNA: TGTGCCAGCAGCCTGGACCTTTCCGGGACAGGGAATTCTCAGCCCCAGCATTTT. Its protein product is CASSLDLSGTGNSQPQHF. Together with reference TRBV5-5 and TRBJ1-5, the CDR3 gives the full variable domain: DAGVTQSPTHLIKTRGQQVTLRCSPISGHKSVSWYQQVLGQGPQFIFQYYEKEERGRGNFPDRFSARQFPNYSSELNVNALLLGDSALYLCASSLDLSGTGNSQPQHFGDGTRLSIL.

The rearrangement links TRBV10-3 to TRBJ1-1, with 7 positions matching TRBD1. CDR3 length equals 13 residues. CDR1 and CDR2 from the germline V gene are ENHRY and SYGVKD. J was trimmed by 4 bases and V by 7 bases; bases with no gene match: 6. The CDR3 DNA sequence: TGTGCCATCAATTCAGGGGGAGGCACTGAAGCTTTCTTT. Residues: CAINSGGGTEAFF.

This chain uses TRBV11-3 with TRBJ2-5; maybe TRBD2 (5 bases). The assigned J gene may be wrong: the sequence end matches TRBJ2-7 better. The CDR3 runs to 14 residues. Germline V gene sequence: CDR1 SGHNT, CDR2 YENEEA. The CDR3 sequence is CASSFGQEAYEQYF. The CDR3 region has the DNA TGTGCCAGCAGCTTCGGCCAGGAGGCCTACGAGCAGTACTTC.

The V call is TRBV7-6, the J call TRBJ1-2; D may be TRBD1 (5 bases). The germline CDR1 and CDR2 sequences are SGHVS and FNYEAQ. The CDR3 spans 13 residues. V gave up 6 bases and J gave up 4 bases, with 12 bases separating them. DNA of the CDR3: TGTGCCAGCAGTTTTCCGGGGGGCTATGGCTACACCTTC. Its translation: CASSFPGGYGYTF.

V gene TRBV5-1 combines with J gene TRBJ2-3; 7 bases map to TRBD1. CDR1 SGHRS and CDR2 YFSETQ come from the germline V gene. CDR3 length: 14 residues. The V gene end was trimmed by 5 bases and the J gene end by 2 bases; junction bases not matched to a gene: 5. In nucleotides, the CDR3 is TGCGCCAGCAGGCCGGGACAGTTCACAGATACGCAGTATTTT. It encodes CASRPGQFTDTQYF.

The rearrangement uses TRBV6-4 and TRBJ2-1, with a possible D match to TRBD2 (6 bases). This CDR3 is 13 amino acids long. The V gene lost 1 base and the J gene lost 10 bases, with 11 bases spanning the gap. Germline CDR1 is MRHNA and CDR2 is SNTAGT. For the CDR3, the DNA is TGTGCCAGCAGTGACTTCGGGGGAAAGGAGCAGTTCTTC. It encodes CASSDFGGKEQFF.

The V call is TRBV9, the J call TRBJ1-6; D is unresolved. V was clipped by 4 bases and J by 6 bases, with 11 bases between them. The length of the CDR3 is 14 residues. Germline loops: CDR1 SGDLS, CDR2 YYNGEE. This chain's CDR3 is CASSSKEINSPLHF. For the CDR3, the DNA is TGTGCCAGCAGCTCCAAGGAGATTAATTCACCCCTCCACTTT.

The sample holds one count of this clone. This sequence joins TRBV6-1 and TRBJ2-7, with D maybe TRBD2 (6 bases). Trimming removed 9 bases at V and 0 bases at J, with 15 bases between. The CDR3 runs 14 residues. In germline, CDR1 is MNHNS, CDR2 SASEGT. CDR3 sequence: CASKWGVSSYEQYF. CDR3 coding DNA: TGTGCCAGTAAATGGGGGGTGAGCTCCTACGAGCAGTACTTC.

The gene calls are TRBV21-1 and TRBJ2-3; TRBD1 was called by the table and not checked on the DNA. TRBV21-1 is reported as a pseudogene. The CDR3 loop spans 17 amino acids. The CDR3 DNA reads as TGTGCCAGCCGAGCCCCAGGGGGACAGGGAGTAGGTCATACGCAGTATTTT. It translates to CASRAPGGQGVGHTQYF.

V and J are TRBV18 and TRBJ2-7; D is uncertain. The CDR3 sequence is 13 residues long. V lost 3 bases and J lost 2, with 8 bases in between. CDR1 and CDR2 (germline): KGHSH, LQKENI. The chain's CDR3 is CASSPKQTYEQYV. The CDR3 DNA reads TGTGCCAGCTCACCTAAACAGACCTACGAGCAGTACGTC.

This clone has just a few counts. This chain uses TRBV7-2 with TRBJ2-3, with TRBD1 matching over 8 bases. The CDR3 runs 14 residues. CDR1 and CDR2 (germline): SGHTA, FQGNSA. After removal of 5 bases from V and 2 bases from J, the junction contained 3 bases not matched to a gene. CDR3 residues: CASSETGVTDTQYF. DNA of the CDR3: TGTGCCAGCAGCGAGACAGGGGTCACAGATACGCAGTATTTT.

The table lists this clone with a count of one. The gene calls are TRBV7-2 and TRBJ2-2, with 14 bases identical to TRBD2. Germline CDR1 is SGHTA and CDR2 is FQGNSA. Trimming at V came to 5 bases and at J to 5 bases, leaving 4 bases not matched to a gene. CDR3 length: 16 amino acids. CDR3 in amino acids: CASSTRTSGRTGELFF. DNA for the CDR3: TGTGCCAGCAGCACTCGGACTAGCGGGAGGACCGGGGAGCTGTTTTTT.

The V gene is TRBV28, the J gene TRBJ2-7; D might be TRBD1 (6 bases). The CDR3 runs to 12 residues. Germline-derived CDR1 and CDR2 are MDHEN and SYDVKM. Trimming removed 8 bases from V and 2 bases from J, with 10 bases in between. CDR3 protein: CASSRGTYEQYF. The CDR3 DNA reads TGTGCCAGCTCGAGGGGGACCTACGAGCAGTACTTC.

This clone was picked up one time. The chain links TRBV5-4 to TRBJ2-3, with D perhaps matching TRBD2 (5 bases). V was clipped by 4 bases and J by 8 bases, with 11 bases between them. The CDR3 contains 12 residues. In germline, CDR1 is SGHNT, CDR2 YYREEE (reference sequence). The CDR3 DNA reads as TGTGCCAGCAGCCCCGCCGAGGGTACGCAGTATTTT. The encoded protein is CASSPAEGTQYF.

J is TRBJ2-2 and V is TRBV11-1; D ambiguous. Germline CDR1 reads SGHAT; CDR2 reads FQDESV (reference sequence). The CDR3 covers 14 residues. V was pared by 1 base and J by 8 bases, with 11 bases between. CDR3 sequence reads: CASSLDLSEGELFF. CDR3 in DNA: TGTGCCAGCAGCTTAGACTTATCTGAGGGGGAGCTGTTTTTT.

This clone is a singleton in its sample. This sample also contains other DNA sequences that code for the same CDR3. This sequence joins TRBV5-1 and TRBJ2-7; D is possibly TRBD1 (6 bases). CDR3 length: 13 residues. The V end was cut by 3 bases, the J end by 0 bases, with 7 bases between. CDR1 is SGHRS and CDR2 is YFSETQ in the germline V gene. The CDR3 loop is CASSWDNSYEQYF. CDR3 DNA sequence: TGCGCCAGCAGCTGGGACAACTCCTACGAGCAGTACTTC.

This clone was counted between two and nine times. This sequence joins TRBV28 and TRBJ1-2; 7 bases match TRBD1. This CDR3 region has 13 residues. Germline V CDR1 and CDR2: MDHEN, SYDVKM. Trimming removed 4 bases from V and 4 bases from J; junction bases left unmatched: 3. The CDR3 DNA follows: TGTGCCAGCAGTTCACAGGGGCCCTATGGCTACACCTTC. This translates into CASSSQGPYGYTF.

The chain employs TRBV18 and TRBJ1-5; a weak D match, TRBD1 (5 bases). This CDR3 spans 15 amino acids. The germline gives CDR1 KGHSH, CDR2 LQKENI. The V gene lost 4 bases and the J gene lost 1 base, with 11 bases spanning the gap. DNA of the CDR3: TGTGCCAGCTCACTCACCCGGGGGAGCAATCAGCCCCAGCATTTT. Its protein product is CASSLTRGSNQPQHF.

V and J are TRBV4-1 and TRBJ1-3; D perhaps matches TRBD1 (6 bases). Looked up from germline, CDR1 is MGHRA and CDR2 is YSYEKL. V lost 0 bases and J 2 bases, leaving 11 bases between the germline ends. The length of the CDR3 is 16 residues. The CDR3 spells CASSQDNRVAGNTIYF. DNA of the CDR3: TGCGCCAGCAGCCAAGATAACAGGGTAGCTGGAAACACCATATATTTT.

The CDR3 sequence: CASSDTMKPGELFF. The CDR3 coding sequence is TGTGCCAGCAGCGACACGATGAAGCCCGGGGAGCTGTTTTTT. This rearrangement joins TRBV5-8 to TRBJ2-2, with unresolved D. The CDR3 runs 14 residues. Between the trimmed V and J ends, which lost 4 bases and 6 bases, there was a span of 13 bases. Germline V gene data show CDR1 as SGHTS and CDR2 as YDEGEE.

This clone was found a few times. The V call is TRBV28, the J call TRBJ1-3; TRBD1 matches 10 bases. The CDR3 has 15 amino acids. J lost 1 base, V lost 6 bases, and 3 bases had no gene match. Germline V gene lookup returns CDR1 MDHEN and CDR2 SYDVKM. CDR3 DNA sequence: TGTGCCAGCAGCCGACAGGGGGCATCTGGAAACACCATATATTTT. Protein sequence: CASSRQGASGNTIYF.

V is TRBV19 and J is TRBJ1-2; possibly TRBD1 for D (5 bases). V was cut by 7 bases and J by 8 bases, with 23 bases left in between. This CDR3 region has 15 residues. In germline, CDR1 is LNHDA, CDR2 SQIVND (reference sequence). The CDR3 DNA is TGTGCCAGTAAAGTTCGGGACGTCGCGCGAGACGGCTACACCTTC. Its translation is CASKVRDVARDGYTF.

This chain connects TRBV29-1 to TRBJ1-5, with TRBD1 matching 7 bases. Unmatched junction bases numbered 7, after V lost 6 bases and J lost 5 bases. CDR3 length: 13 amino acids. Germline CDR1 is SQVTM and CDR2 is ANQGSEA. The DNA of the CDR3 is TGCAGCGTGAAGACAGGGCAAGATCAGCCCCAGCATTTT. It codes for CSVKTGQDQPQHF.

Here the CDR3 DNA reads TGTGCCAGCAGTGCCTGGCGGGAGGCCTTCGATGAGCAGTTCTTC. The encoded protein is CASSAWREAFDEQFF. The rearrangement uses TRBV2 and TRBJ2-1; 8 bases fit TRBD2. V shed 4 bases, J shed 8 bases, and the junction held 10 bases outside the gene matches. Per germline, CDR1 SNHLY and CDR2 FYNNEI. CDR3 length: 15 amino acids.

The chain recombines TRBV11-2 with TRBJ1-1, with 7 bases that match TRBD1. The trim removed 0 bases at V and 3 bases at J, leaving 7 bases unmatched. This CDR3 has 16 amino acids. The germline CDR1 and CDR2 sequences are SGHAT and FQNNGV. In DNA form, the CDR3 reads TGTGCCAGCAGCTTAGATGGACAGGCGTTTGACACTGAAGCTTTCTTT. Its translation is CASSLDGQAFDTEAFF.

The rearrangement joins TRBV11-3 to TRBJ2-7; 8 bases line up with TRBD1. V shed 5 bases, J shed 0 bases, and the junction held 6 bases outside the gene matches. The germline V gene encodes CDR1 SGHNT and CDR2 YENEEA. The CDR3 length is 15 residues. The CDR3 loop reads CASSRHRGISYEQYF. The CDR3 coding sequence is TGTGCCAGCAGCCGTCACAGGGGGATCTCCTACGAGCAGTACTTC.